This TCR beta chain came from a study of cytomegalovirus exposure and HLA in healthy donors. Study-level results: A few chains tied to CMV proved CMV antigen-specific in vitro. With later analysis, a missense DCLRE1C variant became linked to TCR beta V- and J-gene trimming.

The CDR3 is 15 residues long. Germline loops: CDR1 SGHRS, CDR2 YFSETQ. PCR primers comprised 60 Vbeta and 13 Jbeta primers. Produced via immunoSEQ multiplex PCR; TCRdb's table is partial and in-frame only. The sample comprises about 180,000 clones, around 80% of which are singletons, and 1.3% to 1.5% rests with the top ten. Details on this clone: Antigen: not known.

This receptor was identified in a girl between 5 and 17 years old in good health and CMV-seropositive. This chain links TRBV5-1 with TRBJ2-5; 11 nucleotides agree with TRBD2. The J call could be wrong; TRBJ2-7 is a better fit for the DNA end. Sequenced sample: PBMCs. CDR3 DNA: TGCGCCAGCAGTTTAGCGGGAGGGAACTCCTACGAGCAGTACTTC. It codes for CASSLAGGNSYEQYF.